Listed below are T cell receptor beta chains from one sample, sequenced in a study of blood T cell repertoires in COVID-19. Produced via immunoSEQ multiplex PCR; TCRdb's table is partial and in-frame only. The sample consists of roughly 81,000 clones, around 84% of them appearing once. Sequences were obtained from peripheral blood. Every receptor here comes from a middle-aged man with acute or convalescent COVID-19. CDR3s include the opening cysteine and the closing phenylalanine or tryptophan.

V gene	J gene	CDR3 protein
TRBV27	TRBJ1-6	CASSPGQSPPLHF
TRBV7-2	TRBJ2-3	CASSPPWGTSTDTQYF
TRBV30	TRBJ1-1	CAWSTDSIFTEAFF
TRBV6-5	TRBJ1-2	CASSYPSGASRYGYTF
TRBV5-4	TRBJ2-7	CASSLDRGDEQYF
TRBV6-5	TRBJ1-2	CATHVGGVHYGYTF
TRBV4-1	TRBJ1-1	CASSQDQGGTEAFF
TRBV30	TRBJ2-5	CAWRSGRGYETQYF
TRBV11-2	TRBJ1-3	CASSPRAGAATRNTIYF
TRBV2	TRBJ1-5	CASSSGFYSNQPQHF
TRBV20-1	TRBJ2-4	CSATFTRGPIF
TRBV4-3	TRBJ1-2	CASSQQGDYGYTF
TRBV5-1	TRBJ1-4	CASSFGTANEKLFF
TRBV5-1	TRBJ1-6	CASSLQGRENSPLHF
TRBV15	TRBJ1-6	CATSRVPAGDNSPLHF
TRBV7-6	TRBJ2-3	CASSFGDTQYF
TRBV19	TRBJ2-7	CASSRDRGDEQYF
TRBV19	TRBJ2-7	CASSIGTGRYEQYF
TRBV12-3/TRBV12-4	TRBJ2-2	CASRSPGELFF
TRBV28	TRBJ2-3	CASSLAGDMDTQYF
TRBV2	TRBJ2-4	CASEAVGNIQYF
TRBV11-3	TRBJ2-2	CASSSGTLNTGELFF
TRBV4-2	TRBJ2-7	CASSQAGTGPPAYEQYF
TRBV9	TRBJ2-7	CASSYEQYF
TRBV23-1	TRBJ1-2	CASSQWGRSLVNYGYTF
TRBV4-2	TRBJ1-1	CASSRSVDTNTEAFF
TRBV14	TRBJ2-1	CASSWMRRDEQFF
TRBV9	TRBJ2-7	CASSVVGGLIDEQYF
TRBV27	TRBJ1-1	CASRPPQGARTEAFF
TRBV19	TRBJ2-1	CASSGLVHNEQFF
TRBV14	TRBJ1-1	CASSQDFGRGFSEAFF
TRBV9	TRBJ1-2	CASSPQWTVYGYTF
TRBV6-2/TRBV6-3	TRBJ2-4	CASSRGLAELAKNIQYF
TRBV6-1	TRBJ2-7	CASSARLSGSSYEQYF
TRBV7-6	TRBJ1-5	CASSQRGNQPQHF
TRBV5-8	TRBJ1-5	CASGFEVTAPQHF
TRBV4-3	TRBJ2-1	CASSQDVGGLYNEQFF
TRBV11-2	TRBJ1-2	CASSLARVNGYTF
TRBV12-5	TRBJ1-2	CASGLGQGAGYTF
TRBV5-4	TRBJ1-1	CASSLEGSMNTEAFF
TRBV15	TRBJ2-7	CATSTFTKGVNEQYF
TRBV6-2/TRBV6-3	TRBJ2-1	CASSYGLAVIYNEQFF
TRBV20-1	TRBJ2-1	CSASPSNNEQFF
TRBV5-1	TRBJ2-7	CASSLILGRVYEQYF
TRBV30	TRBJ1-5	CAWTPGGVNQPQHF
TRBV30	TRBJ2-2	CAWSGDTFMGGELFF
TRBV19	TRBJ2-4	CASSSLREVGLAKNIQYF
TRBV7-8	TRBJ1-1	CASSLAHLAQGAEAFF
TRBV7-9	TRBJ2-5	CASSRDSLETQYF
TRBV10-2	TRBJ1-5	CASSESGQPNQPQHF